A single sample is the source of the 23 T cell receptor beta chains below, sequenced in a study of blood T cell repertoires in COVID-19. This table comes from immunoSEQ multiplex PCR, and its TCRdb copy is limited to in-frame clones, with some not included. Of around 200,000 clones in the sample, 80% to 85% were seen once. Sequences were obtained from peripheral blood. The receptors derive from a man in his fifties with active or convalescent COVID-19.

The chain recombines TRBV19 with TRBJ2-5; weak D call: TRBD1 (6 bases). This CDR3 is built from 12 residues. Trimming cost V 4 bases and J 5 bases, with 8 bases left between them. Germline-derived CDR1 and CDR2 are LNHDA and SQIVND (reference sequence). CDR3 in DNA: TGTGCCAGTAGTAAGGGGGTTGAGACCCAGTACTTC. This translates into CASSKGVETQYF.

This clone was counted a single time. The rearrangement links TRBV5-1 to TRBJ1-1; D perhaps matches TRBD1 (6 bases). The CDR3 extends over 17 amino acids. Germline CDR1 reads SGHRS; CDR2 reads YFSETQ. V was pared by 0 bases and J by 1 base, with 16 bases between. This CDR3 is CASSLGIPGQGNTEAFF. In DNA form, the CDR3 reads TGCGCCAGCAGCTTGGGGATTCCGGGACAAGGGAACACTGAAGCTTTCTTT.

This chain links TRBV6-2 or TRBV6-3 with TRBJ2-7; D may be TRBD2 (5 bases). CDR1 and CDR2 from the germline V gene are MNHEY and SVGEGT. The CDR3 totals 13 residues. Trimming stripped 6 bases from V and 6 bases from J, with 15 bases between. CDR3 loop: CASSNARGSEQYF. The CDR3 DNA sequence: TGTGCCAGCAGCAACGCTCGAGGGTCCGAGCAGTACTTC.

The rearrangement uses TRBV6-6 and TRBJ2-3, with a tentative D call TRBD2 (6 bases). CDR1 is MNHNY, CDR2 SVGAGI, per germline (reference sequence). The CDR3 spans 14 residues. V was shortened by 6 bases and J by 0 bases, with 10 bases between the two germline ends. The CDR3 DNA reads TGTGCCAGCAGGAGCGGGCCGAGCACAGATACGCAGTATTTT. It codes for CASRSGPSTDTQYF.

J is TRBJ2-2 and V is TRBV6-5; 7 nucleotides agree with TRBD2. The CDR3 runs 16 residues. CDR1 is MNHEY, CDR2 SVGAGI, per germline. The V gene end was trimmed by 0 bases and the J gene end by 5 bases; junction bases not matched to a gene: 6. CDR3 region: CASSYSFLGGTGELFF. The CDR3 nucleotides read TGTGCCAGCAGTTACTCGTTCTTGGGGGGGACCGGGGAGCTGTTTTTT.

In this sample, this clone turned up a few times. Here the CDR3 DNA reads TGTGCCAGCAGCTTACCCACAGGCTCCTACGAGCAGTACTTC. Encoded protein: CASSLPTGSYEQYF. The chain carries TRBV13 and TRBJ2-7; TRBD1 might be the D (5 bases). The CDR3 length is 14 residues. The V end was cut by 2 bases, the J end by 0 bases, with 8 bases between. From germline, CDR1 is PRHDT and CDR2 FYEKMQ (reference sequence).

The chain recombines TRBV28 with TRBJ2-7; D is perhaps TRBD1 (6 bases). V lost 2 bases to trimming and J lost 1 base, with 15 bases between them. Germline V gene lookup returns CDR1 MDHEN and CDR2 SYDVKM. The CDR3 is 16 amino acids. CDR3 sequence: CASSLPTGSLSYEQYF. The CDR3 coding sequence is TGTGCCAGCAGTTTACCGACAGGTTCTCTTTCCTACGAGCAGTACTTC.

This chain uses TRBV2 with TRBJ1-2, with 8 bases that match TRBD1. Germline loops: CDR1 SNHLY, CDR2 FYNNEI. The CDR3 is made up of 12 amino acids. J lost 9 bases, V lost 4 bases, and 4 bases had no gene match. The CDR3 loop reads CASSGGQGRYTF. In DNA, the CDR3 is TGTGCCAGCAGTGGAGGACAGGGTCGCTACACCTTC. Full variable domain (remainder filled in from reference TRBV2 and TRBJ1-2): EPEVTQTPSHQVTQMGQEVILRCVPISNHLYFYWYRQILGQKVEFLVSFYNNEISEKSEIFDDQFSVERPDGSNFTLKIRSTKLEDSAMYFCASSGGQGRYTFGSGTRLTVV.

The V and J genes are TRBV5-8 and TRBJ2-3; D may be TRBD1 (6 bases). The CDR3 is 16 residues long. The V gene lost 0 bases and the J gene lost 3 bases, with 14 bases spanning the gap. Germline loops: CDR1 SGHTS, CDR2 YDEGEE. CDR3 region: CASSLAGVVETDTQYF. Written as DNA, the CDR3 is TGTGCCAGCAGCTTGGCAGGGGTAGTGGAGACAGATACGCAGTATTTT.

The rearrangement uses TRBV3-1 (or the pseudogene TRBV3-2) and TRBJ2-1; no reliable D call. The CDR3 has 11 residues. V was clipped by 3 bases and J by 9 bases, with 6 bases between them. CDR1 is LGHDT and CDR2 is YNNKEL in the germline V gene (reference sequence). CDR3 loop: CASSQSLEQFF. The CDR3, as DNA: TGTGCCAGCAGCCAGAGTCTTGAGCAGTTCTTC.

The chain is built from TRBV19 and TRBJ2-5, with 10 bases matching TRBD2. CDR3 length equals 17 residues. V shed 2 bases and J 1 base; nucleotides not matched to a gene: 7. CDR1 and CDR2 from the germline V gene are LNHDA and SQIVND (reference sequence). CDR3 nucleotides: TGTGCCAGTAGTATAAGAAAGAGCGGGGGGGCCCAAGAGACCCAGTACTTC. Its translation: CASSIRKSGGAQETQYF.

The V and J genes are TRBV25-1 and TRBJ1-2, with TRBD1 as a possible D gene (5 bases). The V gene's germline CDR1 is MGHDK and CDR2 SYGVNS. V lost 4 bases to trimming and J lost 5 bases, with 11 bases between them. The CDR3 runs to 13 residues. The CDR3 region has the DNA TGTGCCAGCAGTGCGCAGGGAGGGTATGGCTACACCTTC. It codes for CASSAQGGYGYTF.

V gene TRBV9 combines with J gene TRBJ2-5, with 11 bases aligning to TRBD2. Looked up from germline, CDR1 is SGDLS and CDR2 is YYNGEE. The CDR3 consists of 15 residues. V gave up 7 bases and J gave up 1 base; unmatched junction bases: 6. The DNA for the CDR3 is TGTGCCAGCTCGACGGGGACTAGCGGCCAAGAGACCCAGTACTTC. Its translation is CASSTGTSGQETQYF.

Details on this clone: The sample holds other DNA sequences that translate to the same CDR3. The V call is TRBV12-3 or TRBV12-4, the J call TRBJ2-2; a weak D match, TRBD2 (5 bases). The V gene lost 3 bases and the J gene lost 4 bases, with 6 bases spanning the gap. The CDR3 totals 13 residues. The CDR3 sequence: CASSFGVTGELFF. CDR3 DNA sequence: TGTGCCAGCAGTTTCGGGGTCACCGGGGAGCTGTTTTTT.

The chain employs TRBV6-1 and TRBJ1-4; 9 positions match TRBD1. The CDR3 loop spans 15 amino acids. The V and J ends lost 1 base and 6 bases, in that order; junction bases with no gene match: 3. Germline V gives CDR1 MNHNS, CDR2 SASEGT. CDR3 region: CASSEGTGVHEKLFF. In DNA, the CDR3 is TGTGCCAGCAGTGAAGGGACAGGGGTTCATGAAAAACTGTTTTTT.

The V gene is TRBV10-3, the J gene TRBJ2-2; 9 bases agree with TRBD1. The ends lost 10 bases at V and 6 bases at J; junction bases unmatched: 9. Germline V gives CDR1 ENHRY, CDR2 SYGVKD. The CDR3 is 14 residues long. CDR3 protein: CATRGDRDSGELFF. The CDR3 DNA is TGTGCCACCCGAGGGGACAGGGATTCCGGGGAGCTGTTTTTT.

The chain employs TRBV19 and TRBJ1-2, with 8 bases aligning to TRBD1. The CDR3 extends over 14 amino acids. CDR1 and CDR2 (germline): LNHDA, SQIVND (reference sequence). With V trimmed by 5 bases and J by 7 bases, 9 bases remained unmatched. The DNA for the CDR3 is TGTGCCAGTAGTCAATCAGGGGGCGCGAGTGGCTACACCTTC. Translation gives CASSQSGGASGYTF.

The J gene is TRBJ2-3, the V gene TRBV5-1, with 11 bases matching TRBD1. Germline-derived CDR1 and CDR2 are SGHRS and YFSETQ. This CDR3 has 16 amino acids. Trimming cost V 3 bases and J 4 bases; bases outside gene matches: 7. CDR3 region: CASSSKPGQGADTQYF. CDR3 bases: TGCGCCAGCAGCTCCAAACCGGGACAGGGGGCAGATACGCAGTATTTT.

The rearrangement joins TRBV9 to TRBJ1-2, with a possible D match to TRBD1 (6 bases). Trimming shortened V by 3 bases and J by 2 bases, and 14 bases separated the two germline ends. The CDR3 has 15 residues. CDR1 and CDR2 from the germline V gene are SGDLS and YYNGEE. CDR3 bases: TGTGCCAGCAGCGGGTTGGGGGCGGTGAACTATGGCTACACCTTC. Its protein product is CASSGLGAVNYGYTF.

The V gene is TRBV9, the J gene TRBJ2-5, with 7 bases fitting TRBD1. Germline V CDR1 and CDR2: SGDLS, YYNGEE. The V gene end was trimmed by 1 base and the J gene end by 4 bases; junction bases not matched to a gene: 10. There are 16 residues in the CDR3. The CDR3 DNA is TGTGCCAGCAGCGTAACCCGGGGCCCAGGGGGAGAGACCCAGTACTTC. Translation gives CASSVTRGPGGETQYF.

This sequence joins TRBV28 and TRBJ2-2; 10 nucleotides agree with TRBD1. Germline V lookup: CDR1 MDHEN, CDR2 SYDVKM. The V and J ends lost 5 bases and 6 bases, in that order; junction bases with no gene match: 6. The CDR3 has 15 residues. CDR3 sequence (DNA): TGTGCCAGCAGTCCCGGGACAGGGGCCCCCGGGGAGCTGTTTTTT. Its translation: CASSPGTGAPGELFF.

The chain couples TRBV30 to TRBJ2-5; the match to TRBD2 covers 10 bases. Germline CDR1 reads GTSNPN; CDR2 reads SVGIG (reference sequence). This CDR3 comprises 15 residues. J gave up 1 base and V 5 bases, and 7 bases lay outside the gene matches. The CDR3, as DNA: TGTGCCTGGCTAAGGGTAGCGGGGGGCCAAGAGACCCAGTACTTC. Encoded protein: CAWLRVAGGQETQYF.

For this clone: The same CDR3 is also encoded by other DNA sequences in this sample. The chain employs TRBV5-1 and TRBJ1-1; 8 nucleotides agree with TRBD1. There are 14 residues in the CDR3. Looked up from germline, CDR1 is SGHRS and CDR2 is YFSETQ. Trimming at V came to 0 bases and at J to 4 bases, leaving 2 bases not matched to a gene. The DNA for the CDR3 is TGCGCCAGCAGCTTGGCAGGGGGCGGCACTGAAGCTTTCTTT. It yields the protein CASSLAGGGTEAFF.